These 21 T cell receptor beta chains were all obtained from the same sample, sequenced in a study of tumor and adjacent non-tumor tissue in lung cancer. This sample's RNA came from whole unsorted tissue. The library came from three nested PCR rounds adapted from ARM-PCR protocols. MiXCR was run by TCRdb on the multiplex PCR reads, yielding one entry per CDR3 protein. The sample records 60,000 to 85,000 distinct CDR3 sequences, roughly 80% being singletons. The sequencing input was lung tumor tissue. These receptor sequences come from a woman between 50 and 59 years old with non-small cell lung cancer.

In the case of this clonotype: The junction departs from the called germline gene at one end, perhaps through a read error. The chain carries TRBV11-2 and TRBJ2-3; no clear D gene. In germline, CDR1 is SGHAT, CDR2 FQNNGV. This CDR3 is 13 amino acids long. The CDR3, as DNA: TGTGCCAGTAGCTTAGATCTGGCAGATACGCGGTATTTT. Translated, it gives CASSLDLADTRYF.

Of note for this clonotype: At one boundary the junction diverges from the germline segment, which might be a read error. V usage is TRBV4-2 and J usage is TRBJ2-4; maybe TRBD2 (5 bases). There are 16 residues in the CDR3. Looked up from germline, CDR1 is LGHNA and CDR2 is YNFKEQ. The CDR3 DNA sequence: TGTGCCAACAGCCAAGGCCTAGGAGAGGGCAAAAACATACAGTACTTC. It is translated as CANSQGLGEGKNIQYF.

Remarks on this clonotype: The junction departs from the called germline gene at one end, perhaps through a read error. V gene TRBV13 combines with J gene TRBJ1-1; tentative D call: TRBD1 (6 bases). This CDR3 is 14 amino acids long. Germline V gives CDR1 PRHDT, CDR2 FYEKMQ (reference sequence). CDR3 bases: TGTACCAGCAGCTTGGGACACTTGAACATTGAAGCTTTCTTT. Its translation is CTSSLGHLNIEAFF.

This clonotype turned up a few times. The chain couples TRBV5-1 to TRBJ1-1, with 11 nucleotides matching TRBD1. With 4 bases clipped from V and 0 bases from J, the junction kept 8 bases outside the gene matches. The CDR3 is made up of 17 amino acids. Germline loops: CDR1 SGHRS, CDR2 YFSETQ. CDR3 DNA: TGCGCCAGCAGCCCCGGACAGGGGGCCCGCATGAACACTGAAGCTTTCTTT. As protein: CASSPGQGARMNTEAFF. Full variable domain (rest looked up from reference TRBV5-1 and TRBJ1-1): KAGVTQTPRYLIKTRGQQVTLSCSPISGHRSVSWYQQTPGQGLQFLFEYFSETQRNKGNFPGRFSGRQFSNSRSEMNVSTLELGDSALYLCASSPGQGARMNTEAFFGQGTRLTVV.

Of note for this clonotype: Without the conserved terminal phenylalanine or tryptophan, this CDR3 likely stems from a read error. DNA of the CDR3: TGTGCCAGCAGCCAATTTCCGGGAGGACAAGAGACCCAGTACATC. This codes for CASSQFPGGQETQYI. The chain joins TRBV4-2 to TRBJ2-5; 7 bases line up with TRBD2. CDR1 LGHNA and CDR2 YNFKEQ come from the germline V gene. The V and J ends lost 2 bases and 2 bases, in that order; junction bases with no gene match: 5. The CDR3 is made up of 15 amino acids.

With respect to this clonotype: Compared with germline, one end of the junction differs, possibly owing to a read error. This chain connects TRBV4-2 to TRBJ2-6, with D maybe TRBD1 (5 bases). This CDR3 is built from 15 residues. The germline V gene has CDR1 LGHNA and CDR2 YNFKEQ. This CDR3 reads CASSLSRSGANVLIF. As DNA, the CDR3 is TGTGCCAGCAGCCTCAGTCGCTCTGGGGCCAACGTCCTGATCTTC.

This clonotype came up a few times. The chain combines TRBV6-5 with TRBJ1-2; perhaps TRBD1 as D (6 bases). Trimming stripped 6 bases from V and 7 bases from J, with 24 bases between. Per the germline V gene, CDR1 is MNHEY and CDR2 is SVGAGI. This CDR3 comprises 16 residues. This CDR3 reads CASRNIIGQGSRGYTF. The CDR3 coding sequence is TGTGCCAGCAGAAACATTATAGGGCAGGGGTCCCGTGGCTACACCTTC.

The V call is TRBV7-9, the J call TRBJ2-7, with D possibly TRBD1 on 6 matching bases. V lost 7 bases, J lost 6 bases, and 16 bases lay in between. This CDR3 contains 13 residues. Looked up from germline, CDR1 is SEHNR and CDR2 is FQNEAQ (reference sequence). CDR3 protein: CASILEQGSEQYF. The CDR3 DNA reads TGTGCCAGCATCCTTGAACAGGGAAGCGAGCAGTACTTC.

About this clonotype: A read error may account for a junction end that differs from germline. The gene calls are TRBV5-5 and TRBJ1-1; no clear D gene. Germline lookup yields CDR1 SGHKS and CDR2 YYEKEE (reference sequence). The CDR3 has 14 residues. Here the CDR3 reads CAGNSPTRNTEALF. CDR3 coding DNA: TGTGCCGGCAACTCGCCGACTAGAAACACTGAAGCTCTCTTT. The whole variable domain, filled in from reference TRBV5-5 and TRBJ1-1, reads DAGVTQSPTHLIKTRGQQVTLRCSPISGHKSVSWYQQVLGQGPQFIFQYYEKEERGRGNFPDRFSARQFPNYSSELNVNALLLGDSALYLCAGNSPTRNTEALFGQGTRLTVV.

CDR3 sequence: CSTETSGSVADTQYF. The DNA of the CDR3 is TGCAGTACCGAGACTAGCGGGAGTGTCGCAGATACGCAGTATTTT. The V gene is TRBV20-1, the J gene TRBJ2-3, with 12 bases identical to TRBD2. The CDR3 is 15 amino acids. With V trimmed by 8 bases and J by 4 bases, 10 bases remained unmatched. Germline values: CDR1 DFQATT, CDR2 SNEGSKA (reference sequence).

In regard to this clonotype: The junction shows a germline mismatch at one end, possibly a read error. The chain is built from TRBV28 and TRBJ2-5; D uncertain. This CDR3 is 12 amino acids long. Germline-derived CDR1 and CDR2 are MDHEN and SYDVKM. The CDR3 is CDSIPPRGTQYF. The CDR3 DNA sequence: TGTGACAGCATCCCGCCACGTGGGACCCAGTACTTC.

About this clonotype: A read error may explain this, as a much larger clone is one base away. This sequence joins TRBV11-2 and TRBJ2-2; D is uncertain. The CDR3 is 13 amino acids. Germline CDR1 is SGHAT and CDR2 is FQNNGV. Trimming removed 3 bases at V and 5 bases at J, with 7 bases between. The CDR3 coding sequence is TGTGCCAGCAGCTTTATGGATACCGGGGAGCTGTTTTTT. It is translated as CASSFMDTGELFF.

About this clonotype itself: Its ends do not fully match the called genes, so a read error is possible. This chain uses TRBV6-5 with TRBJ2-1; D gene unclear. Germline-derived CDR1 and CDR2 are MNHEY and SVGAGI. The CDR3 is 13 residues long. The CDR3 region has the DNA TGTACCAGCAGCCCCATCCTGGAGAATGAGCAGTTCTTC. Encoded protein: CTSSPILENEQFF.

Of note for this clonotype: The conserved final phenylalanine or tryptophan is absent from the CDR3, which likely points to a read error. It is unclear where the CDR3 begins or ends on the DNA, so no DNA is shown, and the CDR3 is as TCRdb lists it. This rearrangement joins TRBV20-1 to TRBJ2-7; the table's D call of TRBD2 was not tested on the DNA. The CDR3 is 16 amino acids in total, end residues counted. Germline values: CDR1 DFQATT, CDR2 SNEGSKA (reference sequence). The CDR3 sequence: CSARGGLAGISCEQCI.

The table lists this clonotype with a few counts. This chain joins TRBV29-1 and TRBJ2-5, with no clear D. Trimming stripped 6 bases from V and 1 base from J, with 12 bases between. This CDR3 has 13 residues. CDR1 SQVTM and CDR2 ANQGSEA come from the germline V gene. The CDR3 DNA reads as TGCAGCGTAGGAAGGATAGCCCAAGAGACCCAGTACTTC. Protein: CSVGRIAQETQYF.

The rearrangement joins TRBV29-1 to TRBJ1-2; unclear D gene. CDR1 and CDR2 from the germline V gene are SQVTM and ANQGSEA. The length of the CDR3 is 11 residues. V was shortened by 4 bases and J by 6 bases, with 9 bases between the two germline ends. Here the CDR3 reads CSVVAEHGYTF. The CDR3 region has the DNA TGCAGCGTTGTAGCGGAGCATGGCTACACCTTC.

The V gene is TRBV7-2, the J gene TRBJ1-5; 9 nucleotides line up with TRBD1. The CDR3 covers 14 residues. Trimming took 5 bases from V and 6 from J; bases not matched to a gene: 5. The germline V gene encodes CDR1 SGHTA and CDR2 FQGNSA. The CDR3 bases are TGTGCCAGCAGCCAACAGGGGGCAGGTCAGCCCCAGCATTTT. Protein sequence: CASSQQGAGQPQHF. The variable domain in full, completed from reference TRBV7-2 and TRBJ1-5, reads GAGVSQSPSNKVTEKGKDVELRCDPISGHTALYWYRQSLGQGLEFLIYFQGNSAPDKSGLPSDRFSAERTGGSVSTLTIQRTQQEDSAVYLCASSQQGAGQPQHFGDGTRLSIL.

Turning to this clonotype: A much larger clone is a single base away; this may be a read error. The chain couples TRBV28 to TRBJ2-2, with a weak D call TRBD1 (6 bases). Germline values: CDR1 MDHEN, CDR2 SYDVKM. The CDR3 length is 15 residues. The V end lost 7 bases, the J end lost 5 bases, and 17 bases lay between the germline ends. CDR3 protein: CASTLGGGVTGELFF. In nucleotides, the CDR3 is TGTGCCAGCACACTAGGGGGTGGCGTTACCGGGGAGCTGTTTTTT. Using reference TRBV28 and TRBJ2-2 for the parts outside the CDR3, the full variable domain is DVKVTQSSRYLVKRTGEKVFLECVQDMDHENMFWYRQDPGLGLRLIYFSYDVKMKEKGDIPEGYSVSREKKERFSLILESASTNQTSMYLCASTLGGGVTGELFFGEGSRLTVL.

This chain links TRBV5-1 with TRBJ2-7, with 7 bases matching TRBD2. This CDR3 spans 15 amino acids. Looked up from germline, CDR1 is SGHRS and CDR2 is YFSETQ. V shed 2 bases and J 13 bases; nucleotides not matched to a gene: 18. In DNA, the CDR3 is TGCGCCAGCAGCTTTCTAGCGGAGCCCTCCTACGAACACTACTTC. Protein: CASSFLAEPSYEHYF.

Turning to this clonotype: Because it lacks the conserved phenylalanine or tryptophan at the end, this CDR3 is likely a read error. CDR3 loop: CARSLGTGVQPQHS. The CDR3 DNA follows: TGTGCCAGAAGCCTCGGGACAGGGGTCCAGCCCCAGCATTCT. V usage is TRBV12-3 or TRBV12-4 and J usage is TRBJ1-5; TRBD1 agrees at 10 bases. The CDR3 is made up of 14 amino acids. Trimming at V came to 9 bases and at J to 7 bases, leaving 9 bases not matched to a gene.

Turning to this clonotype: Since a much larger clone is just one base distant, this may be a read error. The chain couples TRBV10-3 to TRBJ2-2; D ambiguous. Germline CDR1 is ENHRY and CDR2 is SYGVKD. The CDR3 sequence is 14 residues long. Trimming stripped 0 bases from V and 4 bases from J, with 6 bases between. CDR3 DNA: TGTGCCATCAGTGAGTCCCAGAGCACCGGGGAGCTGTTTTTT. It translates to CAISESQSTGELFF.